Shown below are 28 T cell receptor beta chains from a single sample sequenced in a study of early T cells in non-severe SARS-CoV-2 infection (dated by TCRdb to the early 2020s). The receptor library was made with 5' RACE. The sample was run on a NextSeq 500. The raw public data were reprocessed by TCRdb itself: fastp quality trimming at Q25, MiXCR clonotype calling, in-frame beta chains only. Rows with a matching CDR3 protein are joined into one entry that keeps the most common DNA and genes. The sample table records tens of thousands of distinct CDR3 sequences; 8.5% to 10% of these occur just once. Together, the top ten hold approximately 4% of the sample. Sequenced material: whole blood, taken at baseline. The receptors were gathered from an adult who was a healthcare worker with PCR-confirmed SARS-CoV-2 infection or an uninfected control (not recorded which).

The CDR3 bases are TGTGCCAGCAGCTCGGTCTTTGGCGGGTCACAAAACATTCAGTACTTC. As protein: CASSSVFGGSQNIQYF. The gene calls are TRBV11-3 and TRBJ2-4; D perhaps matches TRBD2 (5 bases). V shed 4 bases and J shed 5 bases, with 18 bases lying between them. The CDR3 is 16 residues long. In germline, CDR1 is SGHNT, CDR2 YENEEA.

This chain connects TRBV7-9 to TRBJ2-2; the match to TRBD1 covers 9 bases. Germline CDR1 and CDR2: SEHNR and FQNEAQ (reference sequence). Trimming removed 5 bases from V and 5 bases from J; junction bases left unmatched: 6. CDR3 length: 15 amino acids. CDR3: CASSTEQGATGELFF. Here the CDR3 DNA reads TGTGCCAGCAGCACTGAACAGGGGGCTACCGGGGAGCTGTTTTTT.

A few counts support this clonotype. V and J are TRBV5-4 and TRBJ1-5; 7 positions agree with TRBD1. The trim removed 4 bases at V and 0 bases at J, leaving 10 bases unmatched. CDR1 and CDR2 (germline): SGHNT, YYREEE (reference sequence). CDR3 length: 17 residues. The CDR3 DNA reads as TGTGCCAGCAGCCAAAAAGGACAGGCAAATAGCAATCAGCCCCAGCATTTT. It yields the protein CASSQKGQANSNQPQHF.

This clonotype was picked up a small number of times. The rearrangement uses TRBV20-1 and TRBJ2-3; 12 bases agree with TRBD2. CDR3 length: 15 amino acids. Germline V gene sequence: CDR1 DFQATT, CDR2 SNEGSKA (reference sequence). Germline trimming cut 1 base from V and 3 bases from J; bases unmatched to any gene: 2. CDR3 DNA sequence: TGCAGTGCTAGAGCTAGCGGGAGGGCAACAGATACGCAGTATTTT. Amino acid sequence: CSARASGRATDTQYF.

V usage is TRBV4-1 and J usage is TRBJ2-6; 12 positions agree with TRBD2. The CDR3 consists of 18 residues. CDR1 is MGHRA, CDR2 YSYEKL, per germline. The V segment lost 1 base and the J segment 2 bases; nucleotides outside the gene matches: 3. CDR3 nucleotide sequence: TGCGCCAGCAGCCAAGCACCTAGCGGGAGGGCTGGGGCCAACGTCCTGACTTTC. This sequence encodes CASSQAPSGRAGANVLTF.

CDR3 region: CASSPGWGQINQPQHF. CDR3 nucleotide sequence: TGTGCCAGCTCACCAGGGTGGGGACAGATTAATCAGCCCCAGCATTTT. The V and J genes are TRBV18 and TRBJ1-5; 7 nucleotides match TRBD1. Germline V gene lookup returns CDR1 KGHSH and CDR2 LQKENI. After removal of 2 bases from V and 4 bases from J, the junction contained 8 bases not matched to a gene. The CDR3 consists of 16 residues.

This clonotype was found a few times. The chain employs TRBV18 and TRBJ2-7; D gene unclear. V was cut by 4 bases and J by 1 base, with 11 bases left in between. Looked up from germline, CDR1 is KGHSH and CDR2 is LQKENI. This CDR3 has 14 amino acids. CDR3: CASSRPTASYEQYF. The CDR3 DNA reads as TGTGCCAGCTCACGGCCAACCGCGTCCTACGAGCAGTACTTC.

Notes on this clonotype: An end of the junction differs from the germline gene, which may be a read error. The genes are TRBV18 and TRBJ2-7; TRBD1 aligns across 7 bases. This CDR3 has 14 residues. Germline loops: CDR1 KGHSH, CDR2 LQKENI. In DNA, the CDR3 is TGCGCCAGCTCACCACAGGGGATCCCCTACGAGCAGTACTTC. This codes for CASSPQGIPYEQYF. The full variable domain, in which reference TRBV18 and TRBJ2-7 provide the parts outside the CDR3, is NAGVMQNPRHLVRRRGQEARLRCSPMKGHSHVYWYRQLPEEGLKFMVYLQKENIIDESGMPKERFSAEFPKEGPSILRIQQVVRGDSAAYFCASSPQGIPYEQYFGPGTRLTVT.

The chain carries TRBV6-6 and TRBJ2-7; D is perhaps TRBD1 (6 bases). V was shortened by 2 bases and J by 2 bases, with 13 bases between the two germline ends. In germline, CDR1 is MNHNY, CDR2 SVGAGI (reference sequence). This CDR3 has 15 amino acids. The CDR3: CASSYTPTGPYEQYF. The CDR3 DNA sequence: TGTGCCAGCAGTTACACTCCGACAGGCCCCTACGAGCAGTACTTC.

This clonotype was seen a handful of times. The chain employs TRBV20-1 and TRBJ1-2; D remains ambiguous. This CDR3 region has 14 residues. Per the germline V gene, CDR1 is DFQATT and CDR2 is SNEGSKA (reference sequence). Trimming removed 3 bases at V and 5 bases at J, with 16 bases between. CDR3 sequence reads: CSASGRPEPYGYTF. The CDR3 region has the DNA TGCAGTGCTAGCGGACGACCGGAACCTTATGGCTACACCTTC.

This clonotype was detected only a few times. The V and J genes are TRBV19 and TRBJ2-1, with 9 nucleotides matching TRBD2. CDR1 and CDR2 (germline): LNHDA, SQIVND (reference sequence). The CDR3 runs 15 residues. The V gene end was trimmed by 5 bases and the J gene end by 3 bases; junction bases not matched to a gene: 5. As DNA, the CDR3 is TGTGCCAGTAGTGCCAGACTAGCGGACTACAATGAGCAGTTCTTC. Protein sequence: CASSARLADYNEQFF. Supplemented by reference TRBV19 and TRBJ2-1, the full variable domain reads DGGITQSPKYLFRKEGQNVTLSCEQNLNHDAMYWYRQDPGQGLRLIYYSQIVNDFQKGDIAEGYSVSREKKESFPLTVTSAQKNPTAFYLCASSARLADYNEQFFGPGTRLTVL.

This clonotype came up a few times. The chain is built from TRBV4-1 and TRBJ1-3, with D perhaps matching TRBD1 (5 bases). The CDR3 is 15 amino acids. V was shortened by 2 bases and J by 0 bases, with 8 bases between the two germline ends. Looked up from germline, CDR1 is MGHRA and CDR2 is YSYEKL. CDR3 bases: TGCGCCAGCAGCCAACCGGGACTCTCTGGAAACACCATATATTTT. Residues: CASSQPGLSGNTIYF.

The chain combines TRBV2 with TRBJ2-4; D is unresolved. This CDR3 contains 13 residues. Trimming stripped 6 bases from V and 5 bases from J, with 11 bases between. In germline, CDR1 is SNHLY, CDR2 FYNNEI. This CDR3 is CASSLTVENIQYF. CDR3 DNA: TGTGCCAGCAGCTTGACGGTTGAAAACATTCAGTACTTC.

This sequence joins TRBV20-1 and TRBJ2-2, with 8 positions matching TRBD1. Germline values: CDR1 DFQATT, CDR2 SNEGSKA (reference sequence). Trimming took 3 bases from V and 4 from J; bases not matched to a gene: 1. The CDR3 sequence is 13 residues long. The CDR3 bases are TGCAGTGCTAGGGACAGGGTCACCGGGGAGCTGTTTTTT. Translation: CSARDRVTGELFF.

This chain connects TRBV7-6 to TRBJ2-5; D gene uncertain. The CDR3 is made up of 14 amino acids. V dropped 0 bases and J dropped 5 bases, with 10 bases sitting between them. From germline, CDR1 is SGHVS and CDR2 FNYEAQ. For the CDR3, the DNA is TGTGCCAGCAGCTTAGCGGCCGACGGGGAGACCCAGTACTTC. Translating it yields CASSLAADGETQYF. The full variable domain, rest sourced from reference TRBV7-6 and TRBJ2-5, is GAGVSQSPRYKVTKRGQDVALRCDPISGHVSLYWYRQALGQGPEFLTYFNYEAQQDKSGLPNDRFSAERPEGSISTLTIQRTEQRDSAMYRCASSLAADGETQYFGPGTRLLVL.

The chain recombines TRBV12-3 or TRBV12-4 with TRBJ2-5; D is possibly TRBD2 (5 bases). Trimming took off 5 bases at V and 3 bases at J, with 22 bases between the two ends. There are 17 residues in the CDR3. The chain's CDR3 is CASSVRSLMSGEETQYF. The CDR3 DNA reads TGTGCCAGCAGTGTAAGGTCCCTAATGTCCGGGGAAGAGACCCAGTACTTC.

The chain has TRBV20-1 and TRBJ2-3, with a possible D match to TRBD2 (6 bases). The germline CDR1 and CDR2 sequences are DFQATT and SNEGSKA (reference sequence). V was clipped by 3 bases and J by 2 bases, with 18 bases between them. This CDR3 comprises 16 residues. The CDR3 is CSASYPEGKLTDTQYF. In nucleotides, the CDR3 is TGCAGTGCTAGCTACCCGGAGGGGAAGCTCACAGATACGCAGTATTTT.

This clonotype turned up a few times. The chain combines TRBV10-1 with TRBJ2-3; the D gene could be TRBD1 or TRBD2 (5 bases each). Trimming stripped 8 bases from V and 0 bases from J, with 12 bases between. The CDR3 totals 14 residues. The germline gives CDR1 WNHNN, CDR2 SYGVQD (reference sequence). CDR3 bases: TGCGCCAGCGGGGACGGGTATAGCACAGATACGCAGTATTTT. The encoded protein is CASGDGYSTDTQYF.

On this clonotype: Here the CDR3 omits its conserved ending phenylalanine or tryptophan, so a read error is the likely source. The V call is TRBV5-1, the J call TRBJ2-5, with D perhaps TRBD1 or TRBD2 (6 bases each). CDR3 length: 15 amino acids. V lost 4 bases to trimming and J lost 6 bases, with 19 bases between them. Looked up from germline, CDR1 is SGHRS and CDR2 is YFSETQ. DNA for the CDR3: TGCGCCAGCAGCCTCGAGGGGGGCAAGTGGAAGACCCAGTACCTC. This sequence encodes CASSLEGGKWKTQYL.

The chain has TRBV7-6 and TRBJ2-1; unclear D gene. Germline CDR1 and CDR2: SGHVS and FNYEAQ. The V end lost 4 bases, the J end lost 7 bases, and 8 bases lay between the germline ends. The CDR3 sequence is 12 residues long. CDR3 in amino acids: CASSSSLNEQFF. DNA for the CDR3: TGTGCCAGCAGCTCCAGCCTGAATGAGCAGTTCTTC.

This clonotype turned up a few times. The chain joins TRBV12-3 or TRBV12-4 to TRBJ2-2, with D tentatively TRBD2 (7 bases). The CDR3 contains 16 residues. The V end lost 0 bases, the J end lost 7 bases, and 15 bases lay between the germline ends. CDR3 amino acids: CASSLAPGGAGGELFF. CDR3 nucleotides: TGTGCCAGCAGTTTAGCGCCGGGGGGCGCGGGCGGGGAGCTGTTTTTT.

This clonotype has ten or more counts. The chain links TRBV20-1 to TRBJ2-3, with D hard to call. CDR1 and CDR2 (germline): DFQATT, SNEGSKA (reference sequence). The CDR3 consists of 14 residues. The germline V and J ends were trimmed by 2 bases and 2 bases, with 11 bases remaining between them. The CDR3 DNA is TGCAGTGCTAGACTACGCGGATTCACAGATACGCAGTATTTT. Protein product: CSARLRGFTDTQYF.

This clonotype rates as medium-sized. The chain employs TRBV12-3 or TRBV12-4 and TRBJ2-1; 10 bases map to TRBD2. The trim removed 6 bases at V and 4 bases at J, leaving 6 bases unmatched. The CDR3 totals 15 residues. Written as DNA, the CDR3 is TGTGCCAGCAGACCTGGGACTAGCGTGTACAATGAGCAGTTCTTC. Encoded protein: CASRPGTSVYNEQFF.

This clonotype was picked up many times. This sequence joins TRBV10-3 and TRBJ2-3, with 13 bases lining up with TRBD2. With 8 bases clipped from V and 1 base from J, the junction kept 3 bases outside the gene matches. The CDR3 sequence is 15 residues long. Germline V lookup: CDR1 ENHRY, CDR2 SYGVKD. The CDR3 region is CAIGLAGEGTDTQYF. CDR3 bases: TGTGCCATCGGACTAGCGGGGGAAGGCACAGATACGCAGTATTTT.

V and J are TRBV29-1 and TRBJ2-3, with 10 bases fitting TRBD2. The CDR3 is 15 amino acids. The J segment lost 2 bases and the V segment lost 7 bases, leaving 9 bases of the junction unmatched. The V gene's germline CDR1 is SQVTM and CDR2 ANQGSEA. DNA for the CDR3: TGCAGCGCAGCAGCTAGCGGGGGACCCACAGATACGCAGTATTTT. Its translation: CSAAASGGPTDTQYF.

The chain employs TRBV11-2 and TRBJ2-3; D may match TRBD1 or TRBD2 (5 bases each). V lost 10 bases to trimming and J lost 1 base, with 15 bases between them. Germline V gives CDR1 SGHAT, CDR2 FQNNGV. This CDR3 contains 14 residues. This chain's CDR3 is CATMGDRGTDTQYF. CDR3 bases: TGTGCCACAATGGGGGATCGAGGCACAGATACGCAGTATTTT.

This clonotype showed up just a few times. V usage is TRBV7-9 and J usage is TRBJ1-5, with no clear D. The CDR3 has 14 residues. Trimming took off 1 base at V and 0 bases at J, with 4 bases between the two ends. Germline assignment: CDR1 SEHNR and CDR2 FQNEAQ (reference sequence). The CDR3 bases are TGTGCCAGCAGCTTAGAAAATAGCAATCAGCCCCAGCATTTT. Translating gives CASSLENSNQPQHF.

This clonotype was found a few times. The chain recombines TRBV7-2 with TRBJ2-7, with TRBD1 matching 7 bases. The CDR3 contains 13 residues. Germline CDR1 and CDR2: SGHTA and FQGNSA. V was pared by 5 bases and J by 5 bases, with 6 bases of the junction left unmatched. For the CDR3, the DNA is TGTGCCAGCAGCCGACAGGGTCCCGACGAGCAGTACTTC. Translating it yields CASSRQGPDEQYF. Full variable domain (missing parts from reference TRBV7-2 and TRBJ2-7): GAGVSQSPSNKVTEKGKDVELRCDPISGHTALYWYRQSLGQGLEFLIYFQGNSAPDKSGLPSDRFSAERTGGSVSTLTIQRTQQEDSAVYLCASSRQGPDEQYFGPGTRLTVT.